Presented here are 16 T cell receptor beta chains from one specimen sequenced in a study of kidney transplant recipient with SARS-CoV-2 infection. TCRdb ran MiXCR on the reads and lists one entry per CDR3 protein. Of fewer than 250,000 distinct CDR3 sequences detected, around 30% appear once; the ten largest clones hold less than 8.5%. Sequencing used a blood sample, obtained at baseline and on day 111 from a kidney transplant recipient. These receptors came from a male patient aged 30 to 40 who had COVID-19 and was a kidney transplant recipient. Some of the T cells may derive from the graft donor.

To note about this clonotype: A clone one base away is much larger, so this may be a read error. This chain uses TRBV12-2 with TRBJ1-2. TRBV12-2 is a pseudogene segment. CDR3 length: 17 amino acids. The CDR3 reads CASRYRPTPRKAYGYTF. CDR3 nucleotide sequence: TGTGCAAGTCGCTATAGGCCGACTCCACGAAAGGCCTATGGCTACACCTTC.

This clonotype was picked up many times. This chain joins TRBV19 and TRBJ1-2; weak D call: TRBD1 (6 bases). V lost 5 bases and J lost 2, with 6 bases in between. The V gene's germline CDR1 is LNHDA and CDR2 SQIVND (reference sequence). The CDR3 totals 12 residues. DNA for the CDR3: TGTGCCAGTAGTGGACAGAACTATGGCTACACCTTC. Its protein is CASSGQNYGYTF.

Worth noting for this clonotype: A much more abundant neighbour one base away suggests this may be a read error. As DNA, the CDR3 is TGCGCCAGCAGCTTGGAGGGCGGTCGAGGCGGGGGGCTGTTTTTT. It encodes CASSLEGGRGGGLFF. The V gene is TRBV5-1, the J gene TRBJ2-2; 7 bases are shared with TRBD2. The CDR3 has 15 residues. Germline-derived CDR1 and CDR2 are SGHRS and YFSETQ.

Turning to this clonotype: One base away lies a much larger clone, so this may be a sequencing read error. The rearrangement links TRBV7-9 to TRBJ1-2; D remains ambiguous. The CDR3 has 17 amino acids. V was clipped by 7 bases and J by 4 bases, with 25 bases between them. Looked up from germline, CDR1 is SEHNR and CDR2 is FQNEAQ (reference sequence). The chain's CDR3 is CASNLDLYHGKTYGYTF. CDR3 bases: TGTGCCAGCAACCTGGATTTATACCATGGAAAGACCTATGGCTACACCTTC.

The table lists this clonotype with many counts. The gene calls are TRBV18 and TRBJ2-7; 8 bases match TRBD2. CDR3 length: 15 residues. J was trimmed by 2 bases and V by 5 bases; bases with no gene match: 8. Germline V gene data show CDR1 as KGHSH and CDR2 as LQKENI. The chain's CDR3 is CASSDGPGGPYEQYF. DNA for the CDR3: TGTGCCAGCTCAGACGGTCCGGGAGGGCCCTACGAGCAGTACTTC.

The chain combines TRBV9 with TRBJ2-7; TRBD1 matches at 9 bases. CDR1 SGDLS and CDR2 YYNGEE come from the germline V gene. The CDR3 consists of 14 residues. Germline trimming cut 4 bases from V and 4 bases from J; bases unmatched to any gene: 6. CDR3 nucleotide sequence: TGTGCCAGCAGCAGACGGGACAGGGAATACGAGCAGTACTTC. Protein: CASSRRDREYEQYF.

Remarks on this clonotype: This may stem from a read error, because a much larger clone lies one nucleotide away. This chain uses TRBV11-2 with TRBJ2-7; TRBD2 agrees at 12 bases. The CDR3 is 15 amino acids. CDR1 and CDR2 from the germline V gene are SGHAT and FQNNGV. The CDR3: CASSLALAGGYEQHF. CDR3 DNA sequence: TGTGCCAGCAGCTTAGCTCTAGCGGGAGGGTACGAGCAGCACTTC. The full variable domain, with the rest looked up from reference TRBV11-2 and TRBJ2-7, is EAGVAQSPRYKIIEKRQSVAFWCNPISGHATLYWYQQILGQGPKLLIQFQNNGVVDDSQLPKDRFSAERLKGVDSTLKIQPAKLEDSAVYLCASSLALAGGYEQHFGPGTRLTVT.

This clonotype was seen only once. A read error may explain this, as a much larger clone is one base away. The chain combines TRBV12-3 or TRBV12-4 with TRBJ1-2, with unresolved D. Trimming removed 5 bases at V and 4 bases at J, with 23 bases between. CDR3 length equals 17 residues. The CDR3 DNA is TGTGCCAGCAGTGACCGATGCAGCTTCCGAAAGGCCTATGGCTACACCTTC. It specifies CASSDRCSFRKAYGYTF.

This clonotype was counted many times. The J gene is TRBJ1-5, the V gene TRBV7-2, with D possibly TRBD1 on 5 matching bases. This CDR3 has 14 residues. V lost 6 bases and J 0 bases, leaving 9 bases between the germline ends. The germline gives CDR1 SGHTA, CDR2 FQGNSA. The CDR3 loop reads CASRYDSSNQPQHF. The CDR3, as DNA: TGTGCCAGCAGGTACGACAGTAGCAATCAGCCCCAGCATTTT. Complete variable domain (other parts from reference TRBV7-2 and TRBJ1-5): GAGVSQSPSNKVTEKGKDVELRCDPISGHTALYWYRQSLGQGLEFLIYFQGNSAPDKSGLPSDRFSAERTGGSVSTLTIQRTQQEDSAVYLCASRYDSSNQPQHFGDGTRLSIL.

Many counts were recorded for this clonotype. V is TRBV10-3 and J is TRBJ2-7; weak D call: TRBD2 (5 bases). V lost 2 bases, J lost 2 bases, and 10 bases lay in between. There are 14 residues in the CDR3. The germline V gene encodes CDR1 ENHRY and CDR2 SYGVKD. CDR3 sequence (DNA): TGTGCCATCAGTGAGGGAGCGGACGCCTACGAGCAGTACTTC. Protein product: CAISEGADAYEQYF.

Ten or more counts support this clonotype. The V and J genes are TRBV6-6 and TRBJ2-4; TRBD2 matches 8 bases. Trimming took 5 bases from V and 6 from J; bases not matched to a gene: 12. Germline-derived CDR1 and CDR2 are MNHNY and SVGAGI (reference sequence). This CDR3 is built from 16 residues. Here the CDR3 DNA reads TGTGCCAGCAGTGAACCTCCGACTAGCGACGGAAACATTCAGTACTTC. Translating gives CASSEPPTSDGNIQYF.

This clonotype was seen many times. This sequence joins TRBV10-2 and TRBJ2-7, with D perhaps assigned TRBD1 or TRBD2 (7 bases each). CDR3 length equals 13 residues. Germline CDR1 WSHSY, CDR2 SAAADI. V lost 6 bases to trimming and J lost 5 bases, with 14 bases between them. CDR3 amino acids: CASRETGRDEQYF. CDR3 nucleotide sequence: TGCGCCAGCAGGGAGACAGGGAGGGACGAGCAGTACTTC.

The genes are TRBV10-1 and TRBJ1-2; no reliable D call. This CDR3 is built from 17 residues. V lost 3 bases and J lost 4, with 21 bases in between. From germline, CDR1 is WNHNN and CDR2 SYGVQD (reference sequence). The CDR3 region has the DNA TGCGCCAGCAGTGACGCCCTAAGATCGCGAAAGACCTATGGCTACACCTTC. Translation gives CASSDALRSRKTYGYTF.

Many counts were recorded for this clonotype. The chain is built from TRBV3-1 and TRBJ2-5, with D uncertain. This CDR3 is built from 17 residues. In germline, CDR1 is LGHDT, CDR2 YNNKEL (reference sequence). V was trimmed by 5 bases and J by 5 bases, leaving 24 bases between them. The chain's CDR3 is CASSGWRPISFSETQYF. CDR3 nucleotide sequence: TGTGCCAGCAGCGGGTGGCGTCCCATTTCTTTCTCTGAGACCCAGTACTTC.

On this clonotype: This likely came from a read error, as a far larger clone is one base away. The V gene is TRBV6-5, the J gene TRBJ1-5, with D hard to call. The CDR3 is made up of 16 amino acids. Trimming took off 5 bases at V and 0 bases at J, with 14 bases between the two ends. Germline CDR1 reads MNHEY; CDR2 reads SVGAGI. The CDR3 sequence: CASSKDGWFSNQPQHF. DNA of the CDR3: TGTGCCAGCAGTAAGGATGGTTGGTTTAGCAATCAGCCCCAGCATTTT.

This clonotype was picked up many times. This rearrangement joins TRBV28 to TRBJ1-6; D is unclear. V lost 7 bases and J lost 9, with 25 bases in between. The germline CDR1 and CDR2 sequences are MDHEN and SYDVKM. The length of the CDR3 is 17 residues. The CDR3 protein is CASTSGLDSAVGSPLHF. As DNA, the CDR3 is TGTGCCAGCACCTCGGGATTGGACTCGGCGGTAGGTTCACCCCTCCACTTT.